These T cell receptor beta chains were read from a single sample in a study of OX40 agonist ivuxolimab in advanced cancers. Using immunoSEQ multiplex PCR, the repertoire was profiled, and TCRdb retains in-frame clones only, with some absent. This sample has 65,000 to 85,000 clones, with 86% found just once. This specimen was CD4+ or CD8+ T cells sorted from blood, taken in a trial of the OX40 agonist ivuxolimab. Receptor source: an adult with an advanced solid tumor such as melanoma, head and neck, liver or kidney cancer. Each CDR3 is given with its conserved first and last residue. A D gene is named only where the DNA matches it firmly. Clone size is shown for a subset of rows, as once, few, many or a class of expanded clone.

j_call | clone_size | v_call | d_call | cdr3_nt | cdr3_aa
TRBJ2-1 | once | TRBV10-3 | TRBD2 | TGTGCCATCAGTGAGAAACTAGCGGCCCACAATGAGCAGTTCTTC | CAISEKLAAHNEQFF
TRBJ2-7 | - | TRBV19 | - | TGTGCCAGTAGTCCGCGGGGCTCCTACGAGCAGTACTTC | CASSPRGSYEQYF
TRBJ1-2 | - | TRBV5-1 | - | TGCGCCAGCAGCTTGGGGCAGTCTAACTATGGCTACACCTTC | CASSLGQSNYGYTF
TRBJ2-7 | - | TRBV27 | TRBD1 | TGTGCCAGCAGTGCGCGACAGGGACCCTACGAGCAGTACTTC | CASSARQGPYEQYF
TRBJ1-2 | - | TRBV7-8 | - | TGTGCCAGCAGCTTAGGACATAACTATGGCTACACCTTC | CASSLGHNYGYTF
TRBJ2-2 | - | TRBV11-2 | - | TGTGCCAGCAGCTTACGACAGCAGAACACCGGGGAGCTGTTTTTT | CASSLRQQNTGELFF
TRBJ2-3 | - | TRBV5-1 | TRBD2 | TGCGCCAGCAGACAGGGACTAGCGGGGGAGGGAGATACGCAGTATTTT | CASRQGLAGEGDTQYF
TRBJ1-1 | - | TRBV19 | - | TGTGCCAGTAGCTTTGTGAACACTGAAGCTTTCTTT | CASSFVNTEAFF
TRBJ2-2 | few | TRBV18 | - | TGTGCCAGCTCACCAGTGGGTCAGACCGGGGAGCTGTTTTTT | CASSPVGQTGELFF
TRBJ2-1 | - | TRBV28 | TRBD1 | TGTGCCAGCAGTCTTACAGGGGGCAATGCCCACAATGAGCAGTTCTTC | CASSLTGGNAHNEQFF
TRBJ2-2 | - | TRBV5-1 | TRBD2 | TGCGCCAGCAGCCGAAGCGGGACTAGCGCGGTCGGGGAGCTGTTTTTT | CASSRSGTSAVGELFF
TRBJ2-3 | - | TRBV5-4 | TRBD1 | TGTGCCAGCAGCTTGGAGGGACAGGGGAAAACAGATACGCAGTATTTT | CASSLEGQGKTDTQYF
TRBJ2-7 | - | TRBV5-1 | - | TGCGCCAGCAGAGGGGACTCCTACGAGCAGTACTTC | CASRGDSYEQYF
TRBJ1-4 | - | TRBV15 | - | TGTGCCACCAGCAGAGATGACAATGAAAAACTGTTTTTT | CATSRDDNEKLFF
TRBJ2-5 | once | TRBV29-1 | - | TGCATAGCCCAAACAGGGAGGGAGACCCAGTACTTC | CIAQTGRETQYF
TRBJ1-5 | - | TRBV5-1 | TRBD1 | TGCGCCAGCAGCCCAGGGGGCGCGGGGCAGCCCCAGCATTTT | CASSPGGAGQPQHF
TRBJ1-5 | - | TRBV5-4 | - | TGTGCCAGCAGCAATCACCCGACGGATAGCAATCAGCCCCAGCATTTT | CASSNHPTDSNQPQHF
TRBJ2-5 | - | TRBV29-1 | - | TGCAGCGTTGGGGGGCTCGAGACCCAGTACTTC | CSVGGLETQYF
TRBJ2-5 | - | TRBV7-9 | - | TGTGCCAGCAGCTTATTAGCGGAAGAGACCCAGTACTTC | CASSLLAEETQYF